A single sample gave rise to the 18 T cell receptor beta chains below, sequenced in a study of technical replicates of blood from several donors. Sequencing used immunoSEQ multiplex PCR; TCRdb keeps in-frame clones, though not all of them. Of around 57,000 clones listed, less than 98% are singletons. Sequencing input: T cells isolated from PBMCs. Every receptor here comes from a human donor in good health.

Only one count was recorded for this clone. The chain carries TRBV15 and TRBJ1-3; D unresolved. The CDR3 has 17 amino acids. Trimming stripped 0 bases from V and 1 base from J, with 13 bases between. Germline loops: CDR1 LNHNV, CDR2 YYDKDF (reference sequence). Written as DNA, the CDR3 is TGTGCCACCAGCAGAGATGTAGCAGCCTCGTCTGGAAACACCATATATTTT. This encodes CATSRDVAASSGNTIYF.

V is TRBV9 and J is TRBJ2-1; tentatively, D is TRBD2 (6 bases). CDR1 is SGDLS, CDR2 YYNGEE, per germline. This CDR3 has 17 amino acids. Between the trimmed V and J ends, which lost 3 bases and 7 bases, there was a span of 23 bases. The CDR3 loop is CASSALIGAGYRNEQFF. CDR3 nucleotides: TGTGCCAGCAGCGCCCTCATAGGGGCGGGGTACCGGAATGAGCAGTTCTTC.

The chain carries TRBV11-2 and TRBJ1-3; no definite D call. Trimming stripped 1 base from V and 0 bases from J, with 4 bases between. CDR1 is SGHAT, CDR2 FQNNGV, per germline. The CDR3 extends over 14 amino acids. CDR3 region: CASSLAYSGNTIYF. The CDR3 bases are TGTGCCAGCAGCTTAGCGTACTCTGGAAACACCATATATTTT.

V usage is TRBV5-6 and J usage is TRBJ2-7, with 10 bases matching TRBD1. CDR1 SGHDT and CDR2 YYEEEE come from the germline V gene. J lost 0 bases, V lost 3 bases, and 9 bases had no gene match. The CDR3 extends over 17 amino acids. The CDR3 reads CASSSSAGTGDSYEQYF. DNA of the CDR3: TGTGCCAGCAGCTCCAGCGCGGGGACAGGGGACTCCTACGAGCAGTACTTC. The full variable domain, its missing parts supplied by reference TRBV5-6 and TRBJ2-7, is DAGVTQSPTHLIKTRGQQVTLRCSPKSGHDTVSWYQQALGQGPQFIFQYYEEEERQRGNFPDRFSGHQFPNYSSELNVNALLLGDSALYLCASSSSAGTGDSYEQYFGPGTRLTVT.

The V gene is TRBV7-9, the J gene TRBJ2-5; 12 bases are a match to TRBD2. Germline assignment: CDR1 SEHNR and CDR2 FQNEAQ (reference sequence). The CDR3 is 16 amino acids. V shed 2 bases and J 4 bases; nucleotides not matched to a gene: 5. This CDR3 reads CASSLWLAGGRETQYF. DNA for the CDR3: TGTGCCAGCAGCTTATGGCTAGCGGGGGGGCGAGAGACCCAGTACTTC.

The rearrangement joins TRBV6-5 to TRBJ1-1, with a weak D call TRBD1 (5 bases). V was clipped by 7 bases and J by 2 bases, with 11 bases between them. The germline CDR1 and CDR2 sequences are MNHEY and SVGAGI. CDR3 size: 13 residues. DNA for the CDR3: TGTGCCAGCATTTCCGGGGGTAACACTGAAGCTTTCTTT. This gives the protein CASISGGNTEAFF.

CDR3 DNA sequence: TGTGCCAGCAGCATGAGGGCTAGACGGGCGCGGAACACCGGGGAGCTGTTTTTT. This codes for CASSMRARRARNTGELFF. The chain is built from TRBV28 and TRBJ2-2; D might be TRBD2 (5 bases). Germline loops: CDR1 MDHEN, CDR2 SYDVKM. This CDR3 has 18 residues. V lost 6 bases, J lost 1 base, and 21 bases lay in between.

The rearrangement joins TRBV25-1 to TRBJ2-1; 7 positions agree with TRBD2. Trimming removed 8 bases from V and 3 bases from J; junction bases left unmatched: 1. The length of the CDR3 is 12 residues. CDR1 is MGHDK and CDR2 is SYGVNS in the germline V gene. In DNA form, the CDR3 reads TGTGCCAGCGGGACTAACTACAATGAGCAGTTCTTC. It encodes CASGTNYNEQFF. Full variable domain (rest looked up from reference TRBV25-1 and TRBJ2-1): EADIYQTPRYLVIGTGKKITLECSQTMGHDKMYWYQQDPGMELHLIHYSYGVNSTEKGDLSSESTVSRIRTEHFPLTLESARPSHTSQYLCASGTNYNEQFFGPGTRLTVL.

The chain employs TRBV11-1 and TRBJ2-3; 8 bases agree with TRBD1. J gave up 5 bases and V 3 bases, and 7 bases lay outside the gene matches. Germline V gene lookup returns CDR1 SGHAT and CDR2 FQDESV (reference sequence). This CDR3 has 15 amino acids. The DNA of the CDR3 is TGTGCCAGCAGCTTGTCCCAGGGGGCGGGAGATACGCAGTATTTT. Translated, it gives CASSLSQGAGDTQYF.

The CDR3 nucleotides are TGTGCCAGCAGTTCGTGGCTGAACACTGAAGCTTTCTTT. Translating it yields CASSSWLNTEAFF. V usage is TRBV6-5 and J usage is TRBJ1-1, with unresolved D. The V end was cut by 4 bases, the J end by 0 bases, with 6 bases between. The CDR3 extends over 13 amino acids. Looked up from germline, CDR1 is MNHEY and CDR2 is SVGAGI.

The rearrangement uses TRBV10-3 and TRBJ2-7, with 8 bases aligning to TRBD1. The germline V gene encodes CDR1 ENHRY and CDR2 SYGVKD. The CDR3 covers 15 residues. With V trimmed by 4 bases and J by 3 bases, 8 bases remained unmatched. The CDR3 DNA reads as TGTGCCATCAGTGCATTAACAACAGGGGGCTACGAGCAGTACTTC. It is translated as CAISALTTGGYEQYF.

This clone was detected once. J is TRBJ2-5 and V is TRBV5-1; TRBD2 aligns across 8 bases. This CDR3 region has 14 residues. Germline trimming cut 0 bases from V and 3 bases from J; bases unmatched to any gene: 1. The germline V gene has CDR1 SGHRS and CDR2 YFSETQ. In nucleotides, the CDR3 is TGCGCCAGCAGCTTGGGTAGCGGGGAAGAGACCCAGTACTTC. It yields the protein CASSLGSGEETQYF.

This clone is a singleton in its sample. The rearrangement joins TRBV29-1 to TRBJ2-7; no firm D call. Germline CDR1 reads SQVTM; CDR2 reads ANQGSEA. The V end was cut by 3 bases, the J end by 3 bases, with 9 bases between. This CDR3 contains 12 residues. This CDR3 reads CSVEVRNYEQYF. The CDR3 DNA sequence: TGCAGCGTTGAGGTCAGGAACTACGAGCAGTACTTC.

This sequence joins TRBV5-1 and TRBJ1-4; 7 positions match TRBD1. CDR1 and CDR2 from the germline V gene are SGHRS and YFSETQ. V lost 2 bases, J lost 0 bases, and 7 bases stayed unmatched. The CDR3 totals 17 residues. The DNA for the CDR3 is TGCGCCAGCAGCTTCTTTCCCAGGGGGACAACTAATGAAAAACTGTTTTTT. As protein: CASSFFPRGTTNEKLFF.

This rearrangement joins TRBV28 to TRBJ1-2; a weak D match, TRBD1 (5 bases). The V gene's germline CDR1 is MDHEN and CDR2 SYDVKM. The CDR3 runs to 14 residues. V dropped 3 bases and J dropped 4 bases, with 12 bases sitting between them. The CDR3 DNA is TGTGCCAGCAGTTTCTTGTACAGGACCTATGGCTACACCTTC. Translation: CASSFLYRTYGYTF.

The gene calls are TRBV29-1 and TRBJ2-3; 8 bases are a match to TRBD1. V lost 7 bases and J lost 6; bases outside the gene matches: 15. Per the germline V gene, CDR1 is SQVTM and CDR2 is ANQGSEA. The length of the CDR3 is 15 residues. The CDR3 is CSDRTGNLLWDTQYF. The CDR3 region has the DNA TGCAGCGACAGGACAGGGAATCTCCTTTGGGATACGCAGTATTTT.

The chain links TRBV6-6 to TRBJ2-1, with D hard to call. Trimming cost V 2 bases and J 0 bases, with 8 bases left between them. Germline V gene sequence: CDR1 MNHNY, CDR2 SVGAGI (reference sequence). CDR3 length equals 15 residues. DNA of the CDR3: TGTGCCAGCAGTTACGACTGGAGCTCCTACAATGAGCAGTTCTTC. Translation: CASSYDWSSYNEQFF.

The chain is built from TRBV9 and TRBJ2-7; weak D call: TRBD1 (5 bases). Germline CDR1 reads SGDLS; CDR2 reads YYNGEE. V was shortened by 4 bases and J by 2 bases, with 16 bases between the two germline ends. CDR3 length: 15 amino acids. CDR3 sequence: CASSPKDTPTYEQYF. The CDR3 DNA reads as TGTGCCAGCAGCCCCAAGGACACGCCGACCTACGAGCAGTACTTC.